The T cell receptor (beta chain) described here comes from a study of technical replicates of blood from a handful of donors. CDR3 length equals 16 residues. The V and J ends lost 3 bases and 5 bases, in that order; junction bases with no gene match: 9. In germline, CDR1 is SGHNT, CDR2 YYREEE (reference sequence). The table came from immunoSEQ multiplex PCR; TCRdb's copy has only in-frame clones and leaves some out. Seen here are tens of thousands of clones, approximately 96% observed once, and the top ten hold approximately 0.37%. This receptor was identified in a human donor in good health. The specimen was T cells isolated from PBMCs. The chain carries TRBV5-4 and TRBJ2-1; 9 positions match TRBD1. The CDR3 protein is CASSSGTGYAHNEQFF. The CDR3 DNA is TGTGCCAGCAGCTCCGGGACAGGGTATGCCCACAATGAGCAGTTCTTC.